This TCR beta chain was identified in a study of blood T cell repertoires in COVID-19. CDR3 length: 19 residues. Measured with immunoSEQ multiplex PCR; TCRdb has only the in-frame clones, and not every one. The sample shows about 140,000 clones, about 87% of them seen only once. This TCR came from a human donor with COVID-19, enrolled during active disease. The donor label of this sample is uncertain. Sequenced: peripheral blood. V gene TRBV21-1 combines with J gene TRBJ1-4; no DNA check was done on the table's D call, TRBD1. TRBV21-1 is a pseudogene. In nucleotides, the CDR3 is TGTGCCAGCAGCAATTTGGGGACAGGGGGCTCCCCTTACAATGAAAAACTGTTTTTT. Its protein is CASSNLGTGGSPYNEKLFF.